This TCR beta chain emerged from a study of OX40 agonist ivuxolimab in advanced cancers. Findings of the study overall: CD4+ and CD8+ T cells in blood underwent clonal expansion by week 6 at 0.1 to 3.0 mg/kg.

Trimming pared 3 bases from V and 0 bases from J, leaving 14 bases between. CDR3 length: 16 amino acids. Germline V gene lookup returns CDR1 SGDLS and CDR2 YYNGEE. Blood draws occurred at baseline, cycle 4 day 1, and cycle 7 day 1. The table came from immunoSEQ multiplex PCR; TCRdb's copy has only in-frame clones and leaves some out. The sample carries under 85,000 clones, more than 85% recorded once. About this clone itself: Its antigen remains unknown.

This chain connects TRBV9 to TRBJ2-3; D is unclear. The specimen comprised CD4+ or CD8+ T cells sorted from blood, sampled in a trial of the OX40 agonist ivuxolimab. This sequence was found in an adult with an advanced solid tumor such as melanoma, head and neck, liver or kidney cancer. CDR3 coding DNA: TGTGCCAGCAGCGCCGTGGGCACCACTAGCACAGATACGCAGTATTTT. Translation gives CASSAVGTTSTDTQYF. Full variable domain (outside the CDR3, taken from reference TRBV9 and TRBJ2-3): DSGVTQTPKHLITATGQRVTLRCSPRSGDLSVYWYQQSLDQGLQFLIQYYNGEERAKGNILERFSAQQFPDLHSELNLSSLELGDSALYFCASSAVGTTSTDTQYFGPGTRLTVL.